This T cell receptor beta chain was identified during a study of identical twins. Study observations and caveats: For out-of-frame alpha sequences shared by twins, low generation probability was in excess. Compared with models, monozygotic twins showed more out-of-frame TCR alpha sharing. It was cross-sectional statistical analysis, not following the same donors, that the conclusions relied on.

TCRdb independently ran MiXCR on the 5' RACE reads; one entry per CDR3 protein. The sample includes 700,000 or so distinct CDR3 sequences, around 8.3% of them seen just once. This clonotype was counted ten times or more. What it binds is not known. These data are also associated with another study on yellow fever vaccine responses in identical twins.

The sequence derives from a young woman in good health. Sequencing was done on a sample of PBMCs.

The CDR3 bases are TGTGCCAGCAGTTTATCCCCCCTAGGTTACGAGCAGTACTTC. Its protein product is CASSLSPLGYEQYF. This sequence joins TRBV12-3 or TRBV12-4 and TRBJ2-7; D gene unclear. The CDR3 is 14 residues long. Deletions cut 2 bases from V and 4 bases from J, with 12 bases between.